This T cell receptor beta chain derives from a study of shared clonotypes between healthy human individuals (TCRdb year 2020). With respect to the entire study: The cohort included a few men and a couple of women between 18 and 49 years of age. The study deeply sequenced blood TCR repertoires of five healthy adults to estimate repertoire size and the extent of clonotype sharing between individuals. To increase sequencing depth and limit assay-specific biases, TCR repertoire library preparation and sequencing were carried out by different laboratories using diverse techniques. Between about 0.94 and 8.9 billion PBMCs per donor were obtained by leukapheresis. The full study reports these points: Based on pairwise subsampling, the degree of clonotype sharing among donors was expected to be affected by sequencing depth. Sampling was restricted to blood, and TCR repertoires in tissue are likely to differ from TCR repertoires in blood. Because the study included only a small number of donors, the genetic and exposure-history diversity represented was limited.

Using the deep immunoSEQ assay, multiplex PCR amplified TCR CDR3 regions from genomic DNA. Extracted genomic DNA from each cell subset was distributed evenly across all wells of several immunoSEQ 96-well plates, and each plate was treated as a replicate. For unsorted PBMC, roughly 0.3 ug of genomic DNA, equivalent to about 30,000 T cell genomes, went into each replicate PCR. Unsorted PBMC genomic DNA was sequenced across ten immunoSEQ deep assay plates. The purified libraries were quantified using a Qubit 3.0 fluorometer, sized with a Bioanalyzer 2100, and then quantified again using the KAPA Library Quantification kit. Every immunoSEQ 96-well plate was sequenced on a separate single-read 150-cycle Illumina NextSeq 550 flow cell. The paper's data handling went like this. The immunoSEQ output contained only junctional sequences without quality scores, so filtering could not match that applied to full-length reads. Sequences were annotated with PyIR, a Python wrapper for IgBLAST v1.9, and V/J genes and CDR3 were assigned using IMGT germline references. Reads with weak V/J assignments (E-value above 1e-6), missing CDR3, stop codons, out-of-frame junctions, or ambiguous translated residues were removed. V3J clonotypes were defined by identical inferred V gene, J gene, and CDR3 amino acid sequence. Percentage overlap between repertoires was computed as shared unique clonotypes divided by the size of the smaller repertoire. Three approaches were used to assess repertoire richness: RTK rarefaction, the Chao1 estimator, and Recon v2.1 estimates of unobserved clonotypes. TCRdb limited this immuneACCESS table to in-frame rearrangements with V and J called. A share of clones is missing; checked studies link under half to unresolved V genes, and the rest is unexplained. V, J and clone size are taken as reported in that table, and D and trimming were inferred from the DNA itself. This sample has 470,000 or so clones in its table, and 70% to 85% of those were observed once. In total, the top ten clones hold around 13% of the sample.

The CDR1 and CDR2 encoded by the germline V gene (reference sequence) are SEHNR and FQNEAQ. The junction carries 18 bases between V and J, which are trimmed by 5 bases and 4 bases respectively. The CDR3 covers 16 residues, taking in both the cysteine and the phenylalanine. The read is trimmed to its CDR3 DNA, 48 bases read in frame from base 1. This clone was seen only a few times. It has no known antigen specificity. There are no base qualities to consult, and no much larger clone falls within one base. The same CDR3 also results from other DNA sequences found in this sample. The donors were healthy, HIV-negative adults who had no recently reported acute infections or vaccinations. All donors were Caucasian adults living in Nashville, Tennessee, USA. For unsorted samples, some 100 million PBMCs were counted and genomic DNA was extracted with the QIAamp DNA Blood Mini kit. Blood was obtained by leukapheresis, after which PBMCs were separated by Ficoll-Histopaque density gradient centrifugation and cryopreserved in liquid nitrogen vapor phase.

This receptor was taken from a woman aged 40 to 50 in good health. Some clones in this sample may be carry-over from other donors' samples. Sequences were obtained from PBMCs. The sequence joins TRBV7-9 to TRBJ2-1; a tentative D match to TRBD2 spans 5 bases. The DNA sequence is TGTGCCAGCAGCCCCCGAGGAGGTAGCGCATACAATGAGCAGTTCTTC. Its translation reads: CASSPRGGSAYNEQFF.